A single sample is the source of the 24 T cell receptor beta chains below, sequenced in a study of blood T cells in healthy people across ages. Combining a sample-barcoded 5' primer with a J-beta primer mix, a second PCR ran for about 7 to 12 cycles. TCRdb reprocessed the 5' RACE reads with MiXCR, giving one entry per CDR3 protein. Of roughly 720,000 distinct CDR3 sequences listed, roughly 50% are singletons. The sequencing input was blood. All receptors derive from a man at least 80 years old in good health.

The chain employs TRBV18 and TRBJ2-4; D remains unclear. Trimming took 0 bases from V and 2 from J, leaving 8 bases between them. CDR3 size: 15 residues. The germline V gene encodes CDR1 KGHSH and CDR2 LQKENI. The CDR3 nucleotides are TGTGCCAGCTCACCACCTATTAGAACCAAAAACATTCAGTACTTC. Residues: CASSPPIRTKNIQYF.

This clonotype was seen a few times. The J gene is TRBJ1-2, the V gene TRBV7-2; D ambiguous. The CDR3 is 12 amino acids. V gave up 11 bases and J gave up 5 bases, with 15 bases separating them. Germline V lookup: CDR1 SGHTA, CDR2 FQGNSA. The CDR3 spells CASRAGGYGYTF. Here the CDR3 DNA reads TGTGCCTCTAGGGCGGGAGGTTATGGCTACACCTTC.

Sample share makes this clonotype medium-sized. The V call is TRBV24-1, the J call TRBJ2-3; either TRBD1 or TRBD2 may fit D (5 bases each). Trimming shortened V by 0 bases and J by 8 bases, and 8 bases separated the two germline ends. This CDR3 spans 13 amino acids. Germline-derived CDR1 and CDR2 are KGHDR and SFDVKD. CDR3 bases: TGTGCCACCAGTGATTTGATGAGGGGTACGCAGTATTTT. Translated: CATSDLMRGTQYF.

The V gene is TRBV20-1, the J gene TRBJ2-5; D not certain. Germline V gives CDR1 DFQATT, CDR2 SNEGSKA (reference sequence). The CDR3 covers 13 residues. Trimming shortened V by 4 bases and J by 0 bases, and 9 bases separated the two germline ends. In DNA, the CDR3 is TGCAGTGCTAAAGACCCGTACCAAGAGACCCAGTACTTC. The encoded protein is CSAKDPYQETQYF.

The rearrangement joins TRBV14 to TRBJ1-2, with 8 bases lining up with TRBD1. Germline V CDR1 and CDR2: SGHDN, FVKESK. Trimming at V came to 0 bases and at J to 6 bases, leaving 3 bases not matched to a gene. There are 14 residues in the CDR3. In nucleotides, the CDR3 is TGTGCCAGCAGCCAAGACAGGGGGCTGGATGGCTACACCTTC. This codes for CASSQDRGLDGYTF.

This chain links TRBV2 with TRBJ2-6; 9 bases fit TRBD1. The CDR3 loop spans 17 amino acids. V was clipped by 7 bases and J by 1 base; unmatched bases: 8. The germline V gene encodes CDR1 SNHLY and CDR2 FYNNEI. The CDR3 is CASTRDRANSGANVLTF. The DNA of the CDR3 is TGTGCCAGCACTCGGGACAGGGCAAATTCTGGGGCCAACGTCCTGACTTTC. Together with reference TRBV2 and TRBJ2-6, the CDR3 gives the full variable domain: EPEVTQTPSHQVTQMGQEVILRCVPISNHLYFYWYRQILGQKVEFLVSFYNNEISEKSEIFDDQFSVERPDGSNFTLKIRSTKLEDSAMYFCASTRDRANSGANVLTFGAGSRLTVL.

The chain carries TRBV9 and TRBJ2-1; D might be TRBD2 (6 bases). The CDR3 covers 17 residues. Trimming stripped 4 bases from V and 2 bases from J, with 19 bases between. CDR1 SGDLS and CDR2 YYNGEE come from the germline V gene. The CDR3 DNA is TGTGCCAGCAGCCCCAGCCCGGGGGTGGGGACCTACAATGAGCAGTTCTTC. Translating gives CASSPSPGVGTYNEQFF.

This clonotype was seen a few times. The rearrangement links TRBV12-3 or TRBV12-4 to TRBJ1-2, with D possibly matching TRBD1 (6 bases). Trimming took off 6 bases at V and 7 bases at J, with 12 bases between the two ends. The CDR3 is 12 residues long. The CDR3 sequence is CASRDRRVGYTF. The DNA of the CDR3 is TGTGCCAGCAGGGACAGACGGGTTGGCTACACCTTC.

This clonotype was seen just once. V usage is TRBV3-1 and J usage is TRBJ1-1; D call uncertain. This CDR3 has 15 residues. Germline V gene sequence: CDR1 LGHDT, CDR2 YNNKEL (reference sequence). Trimming left V 0 bases short and J 5 bases short, with 13 bases between. The CDR3 DNA reads TGTGCCAGCAGCCAAGACCCCCTTAAGTGGACTGAAGCTTTCTTT. It codes for CASSQDPLKWTEAFF.

V gene TRBV7-2 combines with J gene TRBJ1-2; TRBD1 matches at 8 bases. This CDR3 has 16 amino acids. Germline V gene lookup returns CDR1 SGHTA and CDR2 FQGNSA. The V segment lost 5 bases and the J segment 2 bases; nucleotides outside the gene matches: 10. CDR3: CASSIVGTGLNYGYTF. The CDR3 nucleotides are TGTGCCAGCAGCATAGTTGGGACAGGACTGAACTATGGCTACACCTTC.

The chain employs TRBV20-1 and TRBJ1-2, with 7 bases fitting TRBD1. CDR3 length: 15 residues. The ends lost 4 bases at V and 1 base at J; junction bases unmatched: 9. Germline loops: CDR1 DFQATT, CDR2 SNEGSKA (reference sequence). The CDR3 bases are TGCAGTGCTACACAGAGGGGGACAGTTAACTATGGCTACACCTTC. The encoded protein is CSATQRGTVNYGYTF.

The table lists this clonotype with a count of one. The CDR3 nucleotides are TGCAGTGCTAGAAGACAGAAGGAGACCCAGTACTTC. It encodes CSARRQKETQYF. The V call is TRBV20-1, the J call TRBJ2-5; possibly TRBD1 for D (5 bases). In germline, CDR1 is DFQATT, CDR2 SNEGSKA (reference sequence). Trimming stripped 2 bases from V and 5 bases from J, with 9 bases between. The CDR3 contains 12 residues.

This rearrangement joins TRBV2 to TRBJ2-1; 11 nucleotides align to TRBD2. After removal of 10 bases from V and 4 bases from J, the junction contained 6 bases not matched to a gene. The germline V gene encodes CDR1 SNHLY and CDR2 FYNNEI. The CDR3 is 14 amino acids. The CDR3 sequence is CATATSGKYNEQFF. As DNA, the CDR3 is TGTGCCACCGCGACTAGCGGGAAATACAATGAGCAGTTCTTC.

This clonotype was counted between two and nine times. This rearrangement joins TRBV12-3 or TRBV12-4 to TRBJ2-5; D is uncertain. Gene TRBJ2-7 matches the end of the DNA better, so the J call may be wrong. This CDR3 region has 12 residues. For the CDR3, the DNA is TGTGCCAGCAGTTCTAGAGGACGCGAGCAGTACTTC. Residues: CASSSRGREQYF.

The chain joins TRBV20-1 to TRBJ2-7; the match to TRBD1 covers 10 bases. Germline values: CDR1 DFQATT, CDR2 SNEGSKA (reference sequence). CDR3 size: 15 residues. Unmatched junction bases numbered 9, after V lost 3 bases and J lost 4 bases. CDR3 protein: CSARVARGQGYEQYF. The CDR3 DNA sequence: TGCAGTGCTAGGGTCGCGAGGGGACAGGGGTACGAGCAGTACTTC.

V and J are TRBV29-1 and TRBJ2-4, with D uncertain. CDR1 is SQVTM and CDR2 is ANQGSEA in the germline V gene. This CDR3 has 13 residues. Trimming took 6 bases from V and 2 from J, leaving 11 bases between them. CDR3 sequence (DNA): TGCAGCGTGAAAGATAAACCCAAAAACATTCAGTACTTC. Translation: CSVKDKPKNIQYF.

This clonotype was picked up a small number of times. The chain recombines TRBV12-3 or TRBV12-4 with TRBJ2-4; D uncertain. The end of the DNA fits TRBJ2-7 better, so the J call may be wrong. The CDR3 is 13 amino acids. The CDR3 coding sequence is TGTGCCAGCAGGCGCACAGAAGCCTACGAGCAGTACTTC. Its protein is CASRRTEAYEQYF.

CDR3 DNA sequence: TGTGCCAGCAGCTTAGCGCGGATAGACGAGCAGTTCTTC. Amino acid sequence: CASSLARIDEQFF. This chain links TRBV7-2 with TRBJ2-1, with no clear D. CDR3 length: 13 amino acids. V lost 0 bases and J lost 10, with 10 bases in between. Germline loops: CDR1 SGHTA, CDR2 FQGNSA. Combining the CDR3 with reference TRBV7-2 and TRBJ2-1 gives the whole variable domain GAGVSQSPSNKVTEKGKDVELRCDPISGHTALYWYRQSLGQGLEFLIYFQGNSAPDKSGLPSDRFSAERTGGSVSTLTIQRTQQEDSAVYLCASSLARIDEQFFGPGTRLTVL.

The V gene is TRBV2, the J gene TRBJ1-2; 8 bases line up with TRBD1. Germline CDR1 SNHLY, CDR2 FYNNEI. The CDR3 is made up of 15 amino acids. V was clipped by 6 bases and J by 4 bases; unmatched bases: 10. As DNA, the CDR3 is TGTGCCAGCAGATCACAGACAGGGGTAGCCTATGGCTACACCTTC. Translated: CASRSQTGVAYGYTF.

CDR3 in DNA: TGTGCCAGCAGTGTAACAGCTTCTCCAAACTACGAGCAGTACTTC. It codes for CASSVTASPNYEQYF. The rearrangement joins TRBV6-6 to TRBJ2-7, with D unclear. Trimming stripped 5 bases from V and 3 bases from J, with 17 bases between. CDR3 length: 15 residues. Germline V gene lookup returns CDR1 MNHNY and CDR2 SVGAGI (reference sequence).

The chain uses TRBV9 and TRBJ2-1, with D perhaps TRBD2 (6 bases). Trimming left V 0 bases short and J 13 bases short, with 17 bases between. Germline CDR1 reads SGDLS; CDR2 reads YYNGEE. The CDR3 has 14 residues. The DNA for the CDR3 is TGTGCCAGCAGCGTAGAGGTGGGCCGGGAGACCCAGTTCTTC. This encodes CASSVEVGRETQFF.

This rearrangement joins TRBV27 to TRBJ1-2, with 9 bases lining up with TRBD1. The CDR3 is 17 residues long. The V gene's germline CDR1 is MNHEY and CDR2 SMNVEV (reference sequence). V shed 4 bases and J 6 bases; nucleotides not matched to a gene: 15. CDR3 protein: CASSSAAYRDRANGYTF. CDR3 in DNA: TGTGCCAGCAGTTCTGCCGCCTACCGGGACAGGGCTAATGGCTACACCTTC.

This clonotype was seen a handful of times. The chain uses TRBV3-1 and TRBJ1-2; tentative D call: TRBD1 (5 bases). V was pared by 4 bases and J by 8 bases, with 23 bases between. The V gene's germline CDR1 is LGHDT and CDR2 YNNKEL (reference sequence). The CDR3 extends over 16 amino acids. This CDR3 is CASSPRRGEGFEGYTF. The CDR3 DNA is TGTGCCAGCAGCCCCCGCCGGGGGGAGGGATTCGAAGGCTACACCTTC. Using reference TRBV3-1 and TRBJ1-2 for the parts outside the CDR3, the full variable domain is DTAVSQTPKYLVTQMGNDKSIKCEQNLGHDTMYWYKQDSKKFLKIMFSYNNKELIINETVPNRFSPKSPDKAHLNLHINSLELGDSAVYFCASSPRRGEGFEGYTFGSGTRLTVV.

Worth noting for this clonotype: Its ends do not fully match the called genes, so a read error is possible. V is TRBV12-3 or TRBV12-4 and J is TRBJ2-7, with a tentative D call TRBD2 (6 bases). The CDR3 is 15 residues long. The CDR3 loop is CAGSFGGKRTYEQYF. CDR3 sequence (DNA): TGTGCCGGCAGTTTCGGGGGAAAGAGGACCTACGAGCAGTACTTC.